This T cell receptor beta chain was identified during a study of blood T cell repertoires in COVID-19. Whole-study context: Acute and convalescent COVID-19 samples came from the United States, Italy and Spain. From T cells, B-cell-depleted T cells, or PBMCs came the material, which was cDNA or gDNA.

CDR3 length equals 15 residues. CDR1 MNHNY and CDR2 SVGAGI come from the germline V gene (reference sequence). With 7 bases clipped from V and 0 bases from J, the junction kept 8 bases outside the gene matches. This clone was observed once. As handled by the study authors: From reference gene primer amplification, estimates of nucleated cell counts were derived. The repertoire was sequenced with immunoSEQ multiplex PCR; TCRdb's copy has only in-frame clones and lacks some. Clone size and the V and J calls come from that table; the DNA yielded D and trimming. The sample carries about 48,000 clones, roughly 84% recorded once.

The chain has TRBV6-6 and TRBJ2-5; 7 bases are a match to TRBD2. Material for sequencing was peripheral blood. The TCR comes from a woman aged 55-69 years with acute or convalescent COVID-19. CDR3 amino acids: CASTSLGGYQETQYF. The CDR3 bases are TGTGCCAGCACCTCCCTCGGGGGGTACCAAGAGACCCAGTACTTC.